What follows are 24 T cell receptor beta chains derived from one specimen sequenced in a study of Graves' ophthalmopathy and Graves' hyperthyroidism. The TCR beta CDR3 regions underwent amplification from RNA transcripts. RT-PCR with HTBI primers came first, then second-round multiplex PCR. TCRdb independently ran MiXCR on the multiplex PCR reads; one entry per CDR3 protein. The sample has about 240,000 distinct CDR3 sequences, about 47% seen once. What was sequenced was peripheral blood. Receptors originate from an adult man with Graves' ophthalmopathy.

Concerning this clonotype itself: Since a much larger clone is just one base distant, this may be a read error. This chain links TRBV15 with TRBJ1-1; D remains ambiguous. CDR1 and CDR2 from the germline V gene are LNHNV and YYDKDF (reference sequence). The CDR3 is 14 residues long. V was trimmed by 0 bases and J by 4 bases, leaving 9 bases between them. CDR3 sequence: CATSRDPRCTEAFF. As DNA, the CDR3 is TGTGCCACCAGCAGAGACCCCAGATGCACTGAAGCTTTCTTT. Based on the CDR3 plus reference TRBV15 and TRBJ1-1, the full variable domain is DAMVIQNPRYQVTQFGKPVTLSCSQTLNHNVMYWYQQKSSQAPKLLFHYYDKDFNNEADTPDNFQSRRPNTSFCFLDIRSPGLGDTAMYLCATSRDPRCTEAFFGQGTRLTVV.

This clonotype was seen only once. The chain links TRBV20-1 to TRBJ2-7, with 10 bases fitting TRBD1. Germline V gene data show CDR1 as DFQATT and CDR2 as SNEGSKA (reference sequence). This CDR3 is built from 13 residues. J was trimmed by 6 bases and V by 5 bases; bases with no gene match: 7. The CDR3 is CSASTGTGVEQYF. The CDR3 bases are TGCAGTGCTTCTACCGGGACAGGGGTCGAGCAGTACTTC.

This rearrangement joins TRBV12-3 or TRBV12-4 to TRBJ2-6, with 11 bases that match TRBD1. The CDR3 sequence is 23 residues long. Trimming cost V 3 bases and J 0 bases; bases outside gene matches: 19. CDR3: CASSFYSWTGGEYSLSGANVLTF. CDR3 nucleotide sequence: TGTGCCAGCAGTTTTTATTCCTGGACAGGGGGCGAATACTCTCTCTCTGGGGCCAACGTCCTGACTTTC.

The CDR3 DNA follows: TGTGCCAGCAGTCGAGGGGTAGGGGAAAAACTGTTTTTT. Residues: CASSRGVGEKLFF. The chain uses TRBV27 and TRBJ1-4; D may be TRBD1 (5 bases). V lost 5 bases to trimming and J lost 8 bases, with 12 bases between them. The CDR3 loop spans 13 amino acids. Germline V gene data show CDR1 as MNHEY and CDR2 as SMNVEV (reference sequence).

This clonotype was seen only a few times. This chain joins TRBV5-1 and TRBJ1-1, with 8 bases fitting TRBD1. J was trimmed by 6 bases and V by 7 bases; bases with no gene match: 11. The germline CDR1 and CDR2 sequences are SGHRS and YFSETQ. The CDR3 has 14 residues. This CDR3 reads CASALDRGSSEAFF. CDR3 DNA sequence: TGCGCCAGCGCCCTTGACAGGGGTTCCTCTGAAGCTTTCTTT.

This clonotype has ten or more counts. CDR3 DNA: TGCAGCGTTGAAAACCTGAGGACTGAAGCTTTCTTT. Amino acids: CSVENLRTEAFF. The chain recombines TRBV29-1 with TRBJ1-1; D gene uncertain. Germline lookup yields CDR1 SQVTM and CDR2 ANQGSEA. Trimming removed 2 bases at V and 5 bases at J, with 9 bases between. The CDR3 contains 12 residues.

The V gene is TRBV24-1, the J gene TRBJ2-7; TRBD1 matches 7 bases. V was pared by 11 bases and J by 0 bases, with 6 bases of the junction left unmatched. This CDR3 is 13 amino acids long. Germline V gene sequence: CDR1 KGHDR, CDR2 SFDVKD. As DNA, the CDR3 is TGTGCCATGGGACAGTTTTTCTCCTACGAGCAGTACTTC. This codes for CAMGQFFSYEQYF.

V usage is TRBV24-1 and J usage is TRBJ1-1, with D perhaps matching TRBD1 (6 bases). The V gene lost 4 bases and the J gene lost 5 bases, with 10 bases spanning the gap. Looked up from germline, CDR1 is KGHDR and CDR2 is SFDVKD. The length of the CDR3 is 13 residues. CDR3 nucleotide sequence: TGTGCCACCAGTGACTCAGGGGATACTGAAGCTTTCTTT. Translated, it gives CATSDSGDTEAFF.

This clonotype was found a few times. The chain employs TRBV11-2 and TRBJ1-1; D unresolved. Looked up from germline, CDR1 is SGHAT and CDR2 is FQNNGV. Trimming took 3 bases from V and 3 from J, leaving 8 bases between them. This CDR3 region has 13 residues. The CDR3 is CASSFRAYTEAFF. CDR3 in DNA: TGTGCCAGCAGCTTCAGAGCCTACACTGAAGCTTTCTTT.

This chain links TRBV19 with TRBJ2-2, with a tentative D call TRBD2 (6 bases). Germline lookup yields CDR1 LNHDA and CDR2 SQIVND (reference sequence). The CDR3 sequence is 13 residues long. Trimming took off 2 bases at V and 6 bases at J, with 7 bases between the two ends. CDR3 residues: CASSITSPGELFF. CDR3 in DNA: TGTGCCAGTAGTATAACTAGCCCCGGGGAGCTGTTTTTT.

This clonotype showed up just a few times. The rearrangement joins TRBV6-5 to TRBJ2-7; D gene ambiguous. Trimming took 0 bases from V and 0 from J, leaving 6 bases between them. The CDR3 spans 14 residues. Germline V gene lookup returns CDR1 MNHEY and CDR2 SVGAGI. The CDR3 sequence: CASSYSGHSYEQYF. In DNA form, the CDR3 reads TGTGCCAGCAGTTACTCTGGCCACTCCTACGAGCAGTACTTC.

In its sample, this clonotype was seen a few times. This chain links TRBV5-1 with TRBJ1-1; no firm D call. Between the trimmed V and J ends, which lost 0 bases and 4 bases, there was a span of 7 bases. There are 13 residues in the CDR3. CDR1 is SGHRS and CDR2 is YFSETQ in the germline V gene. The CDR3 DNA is TGCGCCAGCAGCTTGGCAGTTGGCACTGAAGCTTTCTTT. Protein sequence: CASSLAVGTEAFF.

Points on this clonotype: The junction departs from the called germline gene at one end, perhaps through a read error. CDR3 nucleotides: TGCGCCAGCACCCCCGGGCTAGCGGGGCCCGAGCATTTT. It translates to CASTPGLAGPEHF. The V call is TRBV5-1, the J call TRBJ1-5; tentatively, D is TRBD1 (5 bases). CDR3 length: 13 amino acids. Germline V gene lookup returns CDR1 SGHRS and CDR2 YFSETQ.

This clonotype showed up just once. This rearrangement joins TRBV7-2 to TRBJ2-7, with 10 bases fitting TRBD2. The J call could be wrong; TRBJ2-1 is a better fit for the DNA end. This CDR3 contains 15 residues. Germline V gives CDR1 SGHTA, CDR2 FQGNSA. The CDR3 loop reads CASSLEAGGLYEQFF. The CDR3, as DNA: TGTGCCAGCAGCTTAGAAGCGGGGGGGCTCTATGAGCAGTTCTTC.

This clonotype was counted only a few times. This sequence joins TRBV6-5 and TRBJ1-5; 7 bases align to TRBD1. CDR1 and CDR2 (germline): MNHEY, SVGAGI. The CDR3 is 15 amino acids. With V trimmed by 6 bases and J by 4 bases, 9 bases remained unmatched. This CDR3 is CASSQGDRANQPQHF. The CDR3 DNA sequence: TGTGCCAGCAGCCAAGGCGACAGGGCGAATCAGCCCCAGCATTTT.

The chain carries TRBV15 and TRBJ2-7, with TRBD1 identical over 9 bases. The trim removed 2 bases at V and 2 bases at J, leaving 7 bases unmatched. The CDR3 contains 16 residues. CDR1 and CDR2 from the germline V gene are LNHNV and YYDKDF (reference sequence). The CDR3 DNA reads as TGTGCCACCAGCAGAATCTCTGGGACAGGGACCTACGAGCAGTACTTC. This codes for CATSRISGTGTYEQYF.

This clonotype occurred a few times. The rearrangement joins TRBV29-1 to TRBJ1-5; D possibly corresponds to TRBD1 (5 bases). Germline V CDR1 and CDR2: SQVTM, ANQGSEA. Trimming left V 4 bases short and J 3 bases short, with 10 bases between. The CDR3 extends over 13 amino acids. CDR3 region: CSVVGGANQPQHF. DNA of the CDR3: TGCAGCGTTGTAGGTGGGGCCAATCAGCCCCAGCATTTT.

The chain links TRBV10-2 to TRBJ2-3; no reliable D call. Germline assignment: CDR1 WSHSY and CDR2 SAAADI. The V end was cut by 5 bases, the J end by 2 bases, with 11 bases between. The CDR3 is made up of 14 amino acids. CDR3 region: CASSLNGDTDTQYF. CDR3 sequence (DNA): TGCGCCAGCAGTCTAAACGGAGACACAGATACGCAGTATTTT.

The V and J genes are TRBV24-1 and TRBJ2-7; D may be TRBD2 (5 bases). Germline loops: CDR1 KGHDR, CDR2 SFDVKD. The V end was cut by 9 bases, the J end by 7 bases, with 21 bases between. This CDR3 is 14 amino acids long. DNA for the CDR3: TGTGCCACCGAACGGGGAGATGCCTACAATGAGCAGTACTTC. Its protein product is CATERGDAYNEQYF.

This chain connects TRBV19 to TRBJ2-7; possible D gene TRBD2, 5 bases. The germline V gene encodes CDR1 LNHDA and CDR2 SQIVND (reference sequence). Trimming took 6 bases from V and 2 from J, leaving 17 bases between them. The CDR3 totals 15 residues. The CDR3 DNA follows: TGTGCCAGTAGAAAGGTAGGAGCGGTGGCCTACGAGCAGTACTTC. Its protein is CASRKVGAVAYEQYF.

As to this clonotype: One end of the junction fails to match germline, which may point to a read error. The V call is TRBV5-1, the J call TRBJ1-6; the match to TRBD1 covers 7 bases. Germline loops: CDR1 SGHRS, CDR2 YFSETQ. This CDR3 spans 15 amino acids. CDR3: CASSLGGQEGSPIHF. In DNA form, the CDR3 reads TGCGCCAGCAGCTTAGGAGGACAGGAAGGTTCACCCATCCACTTT.

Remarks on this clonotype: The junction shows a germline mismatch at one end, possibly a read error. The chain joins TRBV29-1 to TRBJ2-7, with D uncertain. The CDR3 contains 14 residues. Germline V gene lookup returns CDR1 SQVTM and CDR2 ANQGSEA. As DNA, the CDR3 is TGTGCCAGCAGCTACTCCCCGAACCCCTACGAGCAGTACTTC. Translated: CASSYSPNPYEQYF.

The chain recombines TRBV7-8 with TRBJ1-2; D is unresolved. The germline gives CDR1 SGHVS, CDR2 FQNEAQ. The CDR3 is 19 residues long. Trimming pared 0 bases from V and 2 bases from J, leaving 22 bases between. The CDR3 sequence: CASSLAVLSNPTGNYGYTF. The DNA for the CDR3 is TGTGCCAGCAGCTTAGCGGTTCTTTCCAATCCCACGGGAAACTATGGCTACACCTTC.

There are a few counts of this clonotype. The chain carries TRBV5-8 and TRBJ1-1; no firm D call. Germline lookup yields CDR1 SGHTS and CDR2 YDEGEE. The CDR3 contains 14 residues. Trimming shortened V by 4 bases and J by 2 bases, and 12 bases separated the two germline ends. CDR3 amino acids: CASSAGSANTEAFF. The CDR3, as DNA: TGTGCCAGCAGCGCCGGATCCGCAAACACTGAAGCTTTCTTT.